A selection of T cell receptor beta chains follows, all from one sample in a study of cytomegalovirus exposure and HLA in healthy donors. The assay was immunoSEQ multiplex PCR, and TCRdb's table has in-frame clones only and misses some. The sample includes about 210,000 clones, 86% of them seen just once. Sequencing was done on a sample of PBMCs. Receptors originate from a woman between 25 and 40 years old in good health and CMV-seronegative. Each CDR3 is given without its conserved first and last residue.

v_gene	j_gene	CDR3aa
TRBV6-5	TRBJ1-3	ASSYAASGNTIY
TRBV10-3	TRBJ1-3	AIRETGGSGNTIY
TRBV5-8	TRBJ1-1	ASSLVSVNTEAF
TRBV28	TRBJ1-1	ASKGSGAEGF
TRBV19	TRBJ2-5	ASSISGGPAETQY
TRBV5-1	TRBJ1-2	ASSWDRGSGYT
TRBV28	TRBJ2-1	ASSPSHYHEQF
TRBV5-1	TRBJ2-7	ASSPGQGRVEQY
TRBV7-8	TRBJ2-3	ASSFFFSHGTRTDTQY
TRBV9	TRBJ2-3	ASSEVAGGPKDTQY
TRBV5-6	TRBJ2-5	ASSLAGLSETQY
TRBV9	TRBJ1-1	ASSVDRGSTEAF
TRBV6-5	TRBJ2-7	ASSIPQVRVSEQY
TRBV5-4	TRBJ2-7	ASSLGGASGRLGYEQY
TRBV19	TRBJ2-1	ASSIDRDQF
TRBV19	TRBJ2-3	ASSLRLRQSPTDTQY
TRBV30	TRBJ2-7	ASGASYEQY
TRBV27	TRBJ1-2	ATFYIVDGYT